This TCR beta chain was found in a study of blood T cells in healthy people across ages. This CDR3 has 15 residues. V lost 4 bases and J lost 5, with 17 bases in between. Germline-derived CDR1 and CDR2 are MGHRA and YSYEKL. The second PCR ran about 6 to 12 cycles with a sample-barcoded 5' primer and J-beta primers. TCRdb ran MiXCR on the 5' RACE reads and lists one entry per CDR3 protein. The sample shows approximately 1,700,000 distinct CDR3 sequences, about two fifths of them seen only once. This sequence originates from a human donor in good health. Sequenced material: blood. The rearrangement joins TRBV4-1 to TRBJ2-5, with D possibly matching TRBD2 (7 bases). The CDR3 reads CASSRTGGRRETQYF. CDR3 nucleotides: TGCGCCAGCAGCCGGACGGGGGGCCGGCGTGAGACCCAGTACTTC.